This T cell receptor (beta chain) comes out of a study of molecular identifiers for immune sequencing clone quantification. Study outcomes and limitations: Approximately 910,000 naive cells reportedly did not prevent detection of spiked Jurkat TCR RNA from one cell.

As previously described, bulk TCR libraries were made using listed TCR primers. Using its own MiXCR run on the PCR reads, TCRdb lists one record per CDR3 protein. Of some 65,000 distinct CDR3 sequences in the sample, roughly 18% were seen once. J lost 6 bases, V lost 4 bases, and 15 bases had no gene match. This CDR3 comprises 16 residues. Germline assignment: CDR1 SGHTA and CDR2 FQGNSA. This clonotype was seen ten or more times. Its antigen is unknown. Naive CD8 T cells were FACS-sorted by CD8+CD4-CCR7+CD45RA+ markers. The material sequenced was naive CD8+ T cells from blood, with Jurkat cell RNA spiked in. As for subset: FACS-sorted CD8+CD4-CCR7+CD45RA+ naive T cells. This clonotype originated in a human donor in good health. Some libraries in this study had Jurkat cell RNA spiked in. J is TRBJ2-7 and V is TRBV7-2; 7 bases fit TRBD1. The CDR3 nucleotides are TGTGCCAGCAGCTCCGATCCTGGGACAGCCGACTCCGAGCAGTACTTC. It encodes CASSSDPGTADSEQYF.